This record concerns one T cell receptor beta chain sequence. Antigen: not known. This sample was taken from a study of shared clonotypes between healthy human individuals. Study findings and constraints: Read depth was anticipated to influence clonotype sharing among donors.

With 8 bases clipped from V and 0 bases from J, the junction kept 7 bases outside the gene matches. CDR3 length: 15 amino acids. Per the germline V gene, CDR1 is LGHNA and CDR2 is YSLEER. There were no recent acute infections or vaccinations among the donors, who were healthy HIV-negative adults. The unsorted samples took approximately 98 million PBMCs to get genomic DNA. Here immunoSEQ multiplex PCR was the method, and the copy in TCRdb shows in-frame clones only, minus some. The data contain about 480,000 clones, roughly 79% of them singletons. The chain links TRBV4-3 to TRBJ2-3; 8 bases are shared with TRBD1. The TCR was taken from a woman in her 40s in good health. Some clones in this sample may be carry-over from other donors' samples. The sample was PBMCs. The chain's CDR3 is CASSSGGRSTDTQYF. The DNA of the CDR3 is TGCGCCAGCTCTTCAGGGGGCAGAAGCACAGATACGCAGTATTTT.